This T cell receptor (beta chain) is drawn from a study of T cell changes during pregnancy in multiple sclerosis. TCRdb's table, derived via immunoSEQ multiplex PCR, lists solely in-frame clones and lacks some. Of around 50,000 clones in the sample, around nine tenths were seen once. Losses at the gene ends were 8 bases for V and 2 bases for J; bases not matched to a gene: 5. This CDR3 is 14 amino acids long. Germline lookup yields CDR1 SGHDN and CDR2 FVKESK. This chain connects TRBV14 to TRBJ2-2, with 7 bases matching TRBD1. The TCR sequence derives from a female donor with multiple sclerosis, enrolled in a pregnancy study. Sequenced here: peripheral blood, sampled in the first trimester of pregnancy. DNA of the CDR3: TGTGCCAGCGCCGACAGGGCAAACACCGGGGAGCTGTTTTTT. Encoded protein: CASADRANTGELFF.